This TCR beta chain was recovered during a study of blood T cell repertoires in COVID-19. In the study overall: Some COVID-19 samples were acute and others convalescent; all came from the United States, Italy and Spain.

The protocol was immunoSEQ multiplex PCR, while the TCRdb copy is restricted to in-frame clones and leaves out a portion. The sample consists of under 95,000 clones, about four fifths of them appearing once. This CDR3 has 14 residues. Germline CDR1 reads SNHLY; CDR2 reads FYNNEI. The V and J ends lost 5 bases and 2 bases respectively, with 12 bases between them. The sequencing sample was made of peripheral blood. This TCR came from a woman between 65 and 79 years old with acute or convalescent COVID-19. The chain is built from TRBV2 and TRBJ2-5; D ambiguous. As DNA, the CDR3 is TGTGCCAGCAGTCCTTCGTGGGCTCAAGAGACCCAGTACTTC. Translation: CASSPSWAQETQYF.